This TCR beta chain originates from a study of beta chain features in type 1 diabetes. As for the study in general: Comparable age, gender and cell yields were observed in patients relative to healthy donors.

Findings and caveats of the study: More deletions and fewer insertions at VDJ junctions were found in patients with type 1 diabetes. Moderately but significantly shorter TCRB CDR3s were found in Type 1 diabetes patients in all four CD4+ subsets. Possibly, sequencing cDNA over-represented cells that had high TCR expression levels. Compared to healthy donors, patients appeared to have naive, central memory and Treg TCRB repertoires that were more alike.

The V gene lost 1 base and the J gene lost 4 bases, with 8 bases spanning the gap. The CDR3 runs 13 residues. Germline V lookup: CDR1 SGHTA, CDR2 FQGNSA. Regarding this clone: What it recognizes is unknown.

Sequencing targeted expressed TCRB transcripts, as all isolated RNA had been reverse transcribed. The protocol was immunoSEQ multiplex PCR, while the TCRdb copy is restricted to in-frame clones and leaves out a portion. The sample records about 340,000 clones, approximately 10% being singletons. This sequence was found in a man aged 25 to 40 with type 1 diabetes. The V and J genes are TRBV7-2 and TRBJ2-7; D remains unclear. The sequenced sample was central memory CD4+ T cells from blood. CDR3 nucleotide sequence: TGTGCCAGCAGCTTAGGCCCCTCTTACGAGCAGTACTTC. This gives the protein CASSLGPSYEQYF.